These T cell receptor beta chains were read from a single sample in a study of blood T cell repertoires in COVID-19. Profiling relied on immunoSEQ multiplex PCR, and the TCRdb table lists in-frame clones only, not all of them. The sample lists under 400,000 clones; about 92% were seen once. Material: peripheral blood. These receptors came from a woman aged 55 to 70 with COVID-19, enrolled during active disease. CDR3s leave out the opening cysteine and the closing phenylalanine or tryptophan.

V | CDR3
TRBV5-8 | ASHGRDYGYT
TRBV7-9 | ASSLDRAYT
TRBV2 | ALLGGRERPNVLT
TRBV18 | ASSPQGQTLLNTEAF
TRBV20-1 | SASRQGRTGELF
TRBV6-5 | ASRTVGSTEAF
TRBV7-9 | ASSLGTGTNEKLF
TRBV6-5 | ASRAPTTEAF
TRBV4-2 | ASSSSGGTSYNEQF
TRBV18 | ASSRTDNTDTQY
TRBV28 | ASSFGEIVSEQY
TRBV18 | ASSPQGSHGWTEAF
TRBV5-1 | ASSPGQDSPLH
TRBV6-5 | ASTPRSGLYEQY
TRBV7-8 | ASSSPTGLNEKLF
TRBV9 | ASSVRDRTNYGYT
TRBV18 | ASSPQGPGNTIY
TRBV11-2 | ASSLDQTGGSGYT
TRBV27 | ASTHTYREKLYGYT
TRBV24-1 | ATSDLRSPPPYNSPLH
TRBV19 | ASTYQTGEAF
TRBV7-6 | ASSFSGGRELF
TRBV7-9 | ASSLDRGGTQETQY
TRBV18 | ASSPTTGGDEKLF
TRBV19 | ASRIRGTGTSEQY
TRBV24-1 | ATRGGLFPPAF
TRBV6-5 | ASRTTGVTEAF
TRBV28 | ASSLGQGGYSNQPQH
TRBV27 | ASGPGGKGKDTQY
TRBV3-1/TRBV3-2 | ASSQSTFNYGYT
TRBV5-5 | ASSLVGQGTTIY
TRBV5-1 | ASSSTGGADTQY
TRBV6-5 | ASGQSSTDTQY
TRBV2 | ASSPDRGSKETQY
TRBV28 | ASTLAGGGNQPQH
TRBV2 | ASGRRGPTGNTIY
TRBV9 | ASSVEWGQGNEQF
TRBV6-5 | ASSQTGIYNEQF
TRBV7-2 | ASSFRERAF
TRBV18 | ASSTGSVGNQPQH